The next 32 T cell receptor beta chains were all read from a single sample in a study of technical replicates of blood from a few donors. Sequencing was performed with immunoSEQ multiplex PCR; in TCRdb, only in-frame clones are kept and a portion is missing. The table lists some 80,000 clones, nearly 98% of them singletons. Sequencing input: T cells isolated from PBMCs. Receptors were obtained from a human donor in good health.

The chain recombines TRBV5-6 with TRBJ2-3; 9 nucleotides match TRBD2. The junction had 19 bases not matched to a gene; V was cut back by 4 bases and J by 4 bases. The germline CDR1 and CDR2 sequences are SGHDT and YYEEEE. CDR3 length: 19 amino acids. CDR3 protein: CASSRYRTYLAGAADTQYF. DNA for the CDR3: TGTGCCAGCAGCCGATATAGGACATATTTAGCGGGAGCGGCAGATACGCAGTATTTT.

The chain links TRBV7-9 to TRBJ1-1; 10 bases map to TRBD1. With 1 base clipped from V and 5 bases from J, the junction kept 7 bases outside the gene matches. CDR1 and CDR2 from the germline V gene are SEHNR and FQNEAQ (reference sequence). The CDR3 has 16 amino acids. In nucleotides, the CDR3 is TGTGCCAGCAGCTTAGAAGGGACAGGGGTCGGTACTGAAGCTTTCTTT. The encoded protein is CASSLEGTGVGTEAFF.

The chain links TRBV6-6 to TRBJ2-1; the D gene is possibly TRBD1 (5 bases). There are 11 residues in the CDR3. Trimming shortened V by 5 bases and J by 8 bases, and 7 bases separated the two germline ends. Per the germline V gene, CDR1 is MNHNY and CDR2 is SVGAGI (reference sequence). CDR3 sequence reads: CASSQQDEQFF. CDR3 in DNA: TGTGCCAGCAGTCAACAGGATGAGCAGTTCTTC.

The V and J genes are TRBV6-5 and TRBJ2-7, with a possible D match to TRBD1 (6 bases). Germline CDR1 is MNHEY and CDR2 is SVGAGI. The CDR3 totals 15 residues. V lost 6 bases and J 0 bases, leaving 15 bases between the germline ends. The CDR3 is CASSPDGTNSYEQYF. In DNA form, the CDR3 reads TGTGCCAGCAGCCCCGACGGGACAAACTCCTACGAGCAGTACTTC.

The chain joins TRBV6-5 to TRBJ2-2, with D unresolved. V lost 2 bases and J lost 1, with 8 bases in between. Germline V gives CDR1 MNHEY, CDR2 SVGAGI. The CDR3 contains 15 residues. In nucleotides, the CDR3 is TGTGCCAGCAGTTACCGCTCGGGGAACACCGGGGAGCTGTTTTTT. It yields the protein CASSYRSGNTGELFF.

In its sample, this clone was seen once. The chain carries TRBV7-9 and TRBJ2-2; 7 nucleotides line up with TRBD1. The CDR3 spans 14 residues. V dropped 6 bases and J dropped 7; count of bases not matched to a gene: 8. The germline V gene encodes CDR1 SEHNR and CDR2 FQNEAQ (reference sequence). CDR3 amino acids: CASSWTGQNGELFF. DNA for the CDR3: TGTGCCAGCAGTTGGACAGGACAGAACGGGGAGCTGTTTTTT. The variable domain in full, with the rest retrieved from reference TRBV7-9 and TRBJ2-2, is DTGVSQNPRHKITKRGQNVTFRCDPISEHNRLYWYRQTLGQGPEFLTYFQNEAQLEKSRLLSDRFSAERPKGSFSTLEIQRTEQGDSAMYLCASSWTGQNGELFFGEGSRLTVL.

The chain carries TRBV5-1 and TRBJ1-4; tentative D call: TRBD1 (5 bases). The V gene's germline CDR1 is SGHRS and CDR2 YFSETQ. Trimming stripped 2 bases from V and 8 bases from J, with 13 bases between. The CDR3 consists of 14 residues. Here the CDR3 DNA reads TGCGCCAGCAGCTTTAGGGGAATAGAAGAAAAACTGTTTTTT. Protein product: CASSFRGIEEKLFF.

The chain couples TRBV4-1 to TRBJ2-5; TRBD2 matches at 7 bases. The CDR3 contains 20 residues. V lost 4 bases and J lost 3; bases outside the gene matches: 23. Per the germline V gene, CDR1 is MGHRA and CDR2 is YSYEKL. Written as DNA, the CDR3 is TGCGCCAGCAGCCTCTCCCACGGTGGCCCCGGGAGGCTTAGGAAAGAGACCCAGTACTTC. Amino acid sequence: CASSLSHGGPGRLRKETQYF.

The chain is built from TRBV10-1 and TRBJ2-5; D may be TRBD1 (5 bases). Germline loops: CDR1 WNHNN, CDR2 SYGVQD (reference sequence). CDR3 size: 15 residues. Trimming shortened V by 4 bases and J by 3 bases, and 15 bases separated the two germline ends. The CDR3 here is CASSGSRRVEETQYF. The CDR3, as DNA: TGCGCCAGCAGTGGGTCCCGCAGGGTAGAAGAGACCCAGTACTTC.

V gene TRBV30 combines with J gene TRBJ2-7; D may be TRBD2 (6 bases). The CDR3 covers 12 residues. The germline V gene has CDR1 GTSNPN and CDR2 SVGIG (reference sequence). V shed 7 bases and J shed 3 bases, with 13 bases lying between them. The CDR3 region has the DNA TGTGCCTATACCGGGACTTTCTACGAGCAGTACTTC. Protein sequence: CAYTGTFYEQYF.

This chain uses TRBV9 with TRBJ2-1; the match to TRBD2 covers 10 bases. The CDR3 is 16 amino acids. The V and J ends lost 2 bases and 1 base, in that order; junction bases with no gene match: 3. CDR1 and CDR2 from the germline V gene are SGDLS and YYNGEE. For the CDR3, the DNA is TGTGCCAGCAGCGTCCTAGCGGGAGTATCCTACAATGAGCAGTTCTTC. It encodes CASSVLAGVSYNEQFF.

The rearrangement links TRBV28 to TRBJ2-3, with D perhaps matching TRBD1 (5 bases). This CDR3 is 15 amino acids long. In germline, CDR1 is MDHEN, CDR2 SYDVKM. Deletions cut 6 bases from V and 1 base from J, with 14 bases between. The DNA of the CDR3 is TGTGCCAGCAGCTCGACAGCGTTTGGCACAGATACGCAGTATTTT. Its translation: CASSSTAFGTDTQYF. The whole variable domain, filled in from reference TRBV28 and TRBJ2-3, reads DVKVTQSSRYLVKRTGEKVFLECVQDMDHENMFWYRQDPGLGLRLIYFSYDVKMKEKGDIPEGYSVSREKKERFSLILESASTNQTSMYLCASSSTAFGTDTQYFGPGTRLTVL.

The chain joins TRBV30 to TRBJ1-2, with D unresolved. V lost 0 bases and J lost 1, with 15 bases in between. CDR1 and CDR2 from the germline V gene are GTSNPN and SVGIG (reference sequence). The CDR3 contains 16 residues. CDR3 region: CAWSVVSVSINYGYTF. Written as DNA, the CDR3 is TGTGCCTGGAGTGTGGTCTCAGTGTCGATTAACTATGGCTACACCTTC.

This clone was observed once. This sequence joins TRBV5-4 and TRBJ2-5, with a tentative D call TRBD1 (6 bases). CDR3 length: 15 amino acids. Trimming took off 3 bases at V and 0 bases at J, with 12 bases between the two ends. CDR1 SGHNT and CDR2 YYREEE come from the germline V gene (reference sequence). The CDR3 sequence is CASSSDREDQETQYF. The CDR3, as DNA: TGTGCCAGCAGCTCGGACAGAGAAGACCAAGAGACCCAGTACTTC.

This rearrangement joins TRBV5-1 to TRBJ2-7; 8 bases map to TRBD2. Germline lookup yields CDR1 SGHRS and CDR2 YFSETQ. The CDR3 length is 16 residues. The V gene end was trimmed by 2 bases and the J gene end by 5 bases; junction bases not matched to a gene: 12. For the CDR3, the DNA is TGCGCCAGCAGCTTACGGACTAGCAGTTGGCCTGACGAGCAGTACTTC. Amino acid sequence: CASSLRTSSWPDEQYF.

This sequence joins TRBV6-5 and TRBJ2-7, with 7 bases aligning to TRBD2. Germline V gene data show CDR1 as MNHEY and CDR2 as SVGAGI. Germline trimming cut 8 bases from V and 2 bases from J; bases unmatched to any gene: 9. This CDR3 has 14 amino acids. The CDR3 reads CASGGEGGPYEQYF. CDR3 coding DNA: TGTGCCAGCGGGGGAGAGGGAGGGCCCTACGAGCAGTACTTC.

The CDR3 here is CATSGYEYTDTNYGYTF. The DNA for the CDR3 is TGTGCCACCAGCGGATACGAGTACACAGATACTAACTATGGCTACACCTTC. This chain connects TRBV15 to TRBJ1-2; D not resolved. V lost 5 bases, J lost 0 bases, and 19 bases lay in between. Germline lookup yields CDR1 LNHNV and CDR2 YYDKDF (reference sequence). The CDR3 is 17 amino acids.

This clone was counted a single time. The chain carries TRBV5-6 and TRBJ2-7; D is uncertain. V lost 3 bases and J 0 bases, leaving 4 bases between the germline ends. CDR1 and CDR2 from the germline V gene are SGHDT and YYEEEE. The CDR3 consists of 12 residues. CDR3 bases: TGTGCCAGCAGCTCCGGCTCCTACGAGCAGTACTTC. Translating it yields CASSSGSYEQYF.

The rearrangement joins TRBV2 to TRBJ2-7; TRBD2 matches 11 bases. This CDR3 is built from 15 residues. Germline assignment: CDR1 SNHLY and CDR2 FYNNEI. Germline trimming cut 6 bases from V and 5 bases from J; bases unmatched to any gene: 9. CDR3 in DNA: TGTGCCAGCAGGAGGGGACTAGCGGTTGGGAACGAGCAGTACTTC. This codes for CASRRGLAVGNEQYF.

The chain couples TRBV2 to TRBJ1-2; possible D gene TRBD1, 6 bases. V was clipped by 5 bases and J by 6 bases, with 10 bases between them. The germline V gene encodes CDR1 SNHLY and CDR2 FYNNEI. CDR3 length: 12 amino acids. CDR3: CASSIYRDGYTF. The CDR3 bases are TGTGCCAGCAGTATATACAGGGATGGCTACACCTTC.

The rearrangement joins TRBV14 to TRBJ2-3, with D hard to call. V lost 1 base, J lost 0 bases, and 8 bases lay in between. Germline V gene data show CDR1 as SGHDN and CDR2 as FVKESK. The CDR3 runs to 15 residues. In DNA, the CDR3 is TGTGCCAGCAGCCAAGTCTTCTACAGCACAGATACGCAGTATTTT. Protein product: CASSQVFYSTDTQYF.

The CDR3: CASSLSPLTQAGTNEQFF. For the CDR3, the DNA is TGTGCCAGCAGCTTATCCCCCCTCACCCAAGCGGGGACAAATGAGCAGTTCTTC. This rearrangement joins TRBV7-3 to TRBJ2-1; a weak D match, TRBD2 (7 bases). Germline V CDR1 and CDR2: SGHTA, FQGTGA. The CDR3 has 18 amino acids. The ends were cut back, 2 bases at V and 7 bases at J, with 24 bases in the middle.

The genes are TRBV19 and TRBJ2-7, with TRBD1 matching over 12 bases. The CDR3 is 17 amino acids. Unmatched junction bases numbered 13, after V lost 6 bases and J lost 4 bases. Per germline, CDR1 LNHDA and CDR2 SQIVND (reference sequence). CDR3 coding DNA: TGTGCCAGTAGGGGGACAGGGGGCGACAGCCATGCTTACGAGCAGTACTTC. Protein product: CASRGTGGDSHAYEQYF.

This sequence joins TRBV18 and TRBJ1-1; 8 bases are a match to TRBD1. Per germline, CDR1 KGHSH and CDR2 LQKENI. The CDR3 runs 14 residues. Trimming at V came to 5 bases and at J to 4 bases, leaving 6 bases not matched to a gene. This CDR3 reads CASSAGGAGTEAFF. In DNA, the CDR3 is TGTGCCAGCTCAGCAGGGGGCGCGGGCACTGAAGCTTTCTTT.

The V and J genes are TRBV18 and TRBJ2-7; 9 bases match TRBD2. The V segment lost 1 base and the J segment 2 bases; nucleotides outside the gene matches: 3. CDR3 length: 15 amino acids. Germline lookup yields CDR1 KGHSH and CDR2 LQKENI. CDR3 DNA sequence: TGTGCCAGCTCACCACAGAGCGGGGGGACCTACGAGCAGTACTTC. Translation gives CASSPQSGGTYEQYF.

The chain recombines TRBV11-3 with TRBJ1-4, with 8 bases that match TRBD1. This CDR3 comprises 14 residues. V shed 5 bases and J 7 bases; nucleotides not matched to a gene: 6. CDR1 and CDR2 from the germline V gene are SGHNT and YENEEA. The CDR3 sequence is CASSPGTGPEKLFF. The CDR3 DNA is TGTGCCAGCAGCCCAGGGACAGGACCTGAAAAACTGTTTTTT.

V and J are TRBV5-1 and TRBJ2-7; D remains ambiguous. Germline assignment: CDR1 SGHRS and CDR2 YFSETQ. Between the trimmed V and J ends, which lost 0 bases and 5 bases, there was a span of 15 bases. The CDR3 has 15 amino acids. CDR3 nucleotides: TGCGCCAGCAGCTTGGAGTCTAACGATCTGGACGAGCAGTACTTC. This translates into CASSLESNDLDEQYF.

The chain is built from TRBV14 and TRBJ1-2; TRBD1 might be the D (5 bases). Germline V gives CDR1 SGHDN, CDR2 FVKESK. Trimming cost V 1 base and J 3 bases, with 6 bases left between them. This CDR3 contains 13 residues. The CDR3 spells CASSQVQDYGYTF. The CDR3 DNA reads TGTGCCAGCAGCCAAGTACAGGACTATGGCTACACCTTC.

The chain links TRBV28 to TRBJ1-1; 8 bases agree with TRBD1. Per the germline V gene, CDR1 is MDHEN and CDR2 is SYDVKM. With V trimmed by 6 bases and J by 4 bases, 4 bases remained unmatched. The CDR3 is 13 amino acids. CDR3 sequence (DNA): TGTGCCAGCAGAATACAGGGGGGCACTGAAGCTTTCTTT. It encodes CASRIQGGTEAFF.

The V gene is TRBV4-1, the J gene TRBJ2-7; no definite D call. Per germline, CDR1 MGHRA and CDR2 YSYEKL. CDR3 length: 14 residues. Trimming removed 1 base at V and 4 bases at J, with 11 bases between. This CDR3 is CASSQAFVEYEQYF. CDR3 sequence (DNA): TGCGCCAGCAGCCAAGCCTTCGTCGAGTACGAGCAGTACTTC.

V and J are TRBV29-1 and TRBJ2-5; tentatively, D is TRBD2 (6 bases). V lost 0 bases and J lost 4, with 15 bases in between. This CDR3 has 15 residues. Germline CDR1 reads SQVTM; CDR2 reads ANQGSEA. CDR3 DNA sequence: TGCAGCGTTGAAGATTGGAGGAGGAGGGGAGAGACCCAGTACTTC. This encodes CSVEDWRRRGETQYF.

The V and J genes are TRBV4-1 and TRBJ2-3; tentative D call: TRBD2 (5 bases). Trimming took off 4 bases at V and 10 bases at J, with 24 bases between the two ends. Germline CDR1 reads MGHRA; CDR2 reads YSYEKL. The CDR3 extends over 16 amino acids. As DNA, the CDR3 is TGCGCCAGCAGCCTAAGAGGAGACGCGGAGGCAGAGCCGCAGTATTTT. Translating it yields CASSLRGDAEAEPQYF.